This TCR beta chain was found in a study of CD8 T cells in ankylosing spondylitis (dated by TCRdb to about 2017). For the study in its entirety: The study profiled T cell receptor beta repertoires in healthy donors and ankylosing spondylitis patients to find disease-linked TCR variants. In total, the full study cohort was made up of nearly 110 healthy donors and 25 or so ankylosing spondylitis patients. Samples of peripheral blood were taken, and for ankylosing spondylitis patients, synovial fluid was collected as well.

This clonotype was recorded many times. Its specific antigen is unknown. Per-nucleotide qualities are absent, and no much larger clonotype sits a single base away. The sequencer listed for this sample is Illumina HiSeq 2500. Quantitative 5'-RACE with molecular barcodes was the method used to prepare the TCR beta libraries. Concerning the study's data processing: To identify disease-linked TCR variants, a new computational method was used, one built on a probabilistic model of VDJ rearrangement. TCRdb reanalyzed the raw reads on its own, using fastp at Q25 for trimming and MiXCR for clone calling, and kept in-frame beta chains. CDR3 protein duplicates are merged, each entry listing the most common genes and DNA. The V and J calls and clone size are TCRdb's, not the authors'. The sample data list around 490,000 distinct CDR3 sequences, and about 5.4% of these were observed just once. The ten most abundant clones make up roughly 3.5% of the sample.

Summary of the overall study and its limitations: Blood from ankylosing spondylitis patients appeared to be characterized by a TCR beta motif composed of roughly 8 highly homologous amino acid variants. In peripheral blood, the disease-linked clones were found at relatively low frequencies and had a CD8+ phenotype. Some TCR beta motif variants had previously been reported in synovial fluid and blood of reactive arthritis patients, which suggested common disease-initiation mechanisms. According to the report, matched synovial fluid samples from ankylosing spondylitis patients were significantly enriched for the disease-linked clones.

The sample comprised blood, either unsorted or a sorted T cell fraction (not recorded which). This sequence was found in a male donor with ankylosing spondylitis.

The CDR3 protein sequence reads: CASSLAGLQPQHF. The DNA sequence follows: TGCGCCAGCAGCTTGGCCGGACTTCAGCCCCAGCATTTT. The chain is encoded by TRBV5-1 joined to TRBJ1-5; no D gene can be assigned with confidence. V loses 0 bases of germline sequence and J loses 6 bases, and the interval between the two ends is 7 bases. In the germline V gene, CDR1 corresponds to SGHRS and CDR2 to YFSETQ. The CDR3 numbers 13 residues from cysteine through phenylalanine. Just the 39-base CDR3 DNA is kept, in frame starting at base 1.